Below are 22 T cell receptor beta chains sequenced from a single sample in a study of technical replicates of blood from a handful of donors. Repertoires were generated with immunoSEQ multiplex PCR, while TCRdb's copy carries only in-frame clones and drops some. The sample has about 97,000 clones, about 94% seen once. Sequencing was carried out using T cells isolated from PBMCs. The receptor source for this set is a human donor in good health.

This clone was seen a single time. The chain links TRBV20-1 to TRBJ2-7; a possible D gene is TRBD1 (6 bases). This CDR3 contains 11 residues. V was cut by 2 bases and J by 4 bases, with 6 bases left in between. Germline loops: CDR1 DFQATT, CDR2 SNEGSKA (reference sequence). This chain's CDR3 is CSARQGYEQYF. The CDR3, as DNA: TGCAGTGCTAGACAGGGGTACGAGCAGTACTTC.

This chain uses TRBV30 with TRBJ2-5; weak D call: TRBD2 (5 bases). Between the trimmed V and J ends, which lost 5 bases and 2 bases, there was a span of 6 bases. The CDR3 has 11 residues. CDR1 and CDR2 (germline): GTSNPN, SVGIG (reference sequence). The CDR3 loop reads CAWGLQETQYF. The CDR3 DNA sequence: TGTGCCTGGGGACTTCAAGAGACCCAGTACTTC.

The V and J genes are TRBV28 and TRBJ1-5; D not resolved. V was trimmed by 6 bases and J by 2 bases, leaving 14 bases between them. The germline CDR1 and CDR2 sequences are MDHEN and SYDVKM. This CDR3 has 15 residues. In DNA form, the CDR3 reads TGTGCCAGCAGCCTGGTCGGTGTACGCAATCAGCCCCAGCATTTT. Its protein product is CASSLVGVRNQPQHF.

This clone was picked up one time. The chain's CDR3 is CASSPMTSTDTQYF. The CDR3 DNA reads TGTGCCAGCAGCCCTATGACTAGCACAGATACGCAGTATTTT. The V call is TRBV7-3, the J call TRBJ2-3; D gene ambiguous. The CDR3 runs 14 residues. Trimming stripped 5 bases from V and 0 bases from J, with 9 bases between. The germline gives CDR1 SGHTA, CDR2 FQGTGA. Complete variable domain (other parts from reference TRBV7-3 and TRBJ2-3): GAGVSQTPSNKVTEKGKYVELRCDPISGHTALYWYRQSLGQGPEFLIYFQGTGAADDSGLPNDRFFAVRPEGSVSTLKIQRTERGDSAVYLCASSPMTSTDTQYFGPGTRLTVL.

The chain combines TRBV7-9 with TRBJ2-1; perhaps TRBD1 as D (5 bases). The V gene lost 2 bases and the J gene lost 0 bases, with 14 bases spanning the gap. The CDR3 sequence is 17 residues long. From germline, CDR1 is SEHNR and CDR2 FQNEAQ (reference sequence). The CDR3 loop reads CASSLKGLDSSYNEQFF. CDR3 in DNA: TGTGCCAGCAGCTTAAAAGGTCTCGACAGCTCCTACAATGAGCAGTTCTTC.

The chain couples TRBV10-3 to TRBJ2-5; maybe TRBD2 (6 bases). Looked up from germline, CDR1 is ENHRY and CDR2 is SYGVKD. The CDR3 runs to 16 residues. Trimming took 0 bases from V and 5 from J, leaving 16 bases between them. The CDR3 protein is CAISESNFAGRETQYF. The CDR3, as DNA: TGTGCCATCAGTGAGTCGAACTTTGCGGGAAGGGAGACCCAGTACTTC.

This clone was counted a single time. For the CDR3, the DNA is TGTGCCAGCCCCGGACAGGGGGCTTTCTACACTGAAGCTTTCTTT. The encoded protein is CASPGQGAFYTEAFF. The chain carries TRBV18 and TRBJ1-1; 11 bases line up with TRBD1. Germline assignment: CDR1 KGHSH and CDR2 LQKENI. This CDR3 has 15 residues. V shed 8 bases and J 3 bases; nucleotides not matched to a gene: 8.

CDR3 coding DNA: TGTGCCAGCAGTCCGCCGTCGCTAGGGCGGGTAGAGACCCAGTACTTC. Protein: CASSPPSLGRVETQYF. J is TRBJ2-5 and V is TRBV11-2; possible D gene TRBD2, 5 bases. CDR1 is SGHAT and CDR2 is FQNNGV in the germline V gene. Trimming took off 6 bases at V and 4 bases at J, with 21 bases between the two ends. The CDR3 runs 16 residues. The entire variable domain, with the rest obtained from reference TRBV11-2 and TRBJ2-5, is as follows: EAGVAQSPRYKIIEKRQSVAFWCNPISGHATLYWYQQILGQGPKLLIQFQNNGVVDDSQLPKDRFSAERLKGVDSTLKIQPAKLEDSAVYLCASSPPSLGRVETQYFGPGTRLLVL.

This clone was recorded only once. V and J are TRBV29-1 and TRBJ1-2; tentative D call: TRBD1 (6 bases). Trimming removed 8 bases at V and 0 bases at J, with 16 bases between. This CDR3 has 14 residues. CDR1 and CDR2 from the germline V gene are SQVTM and ANQGSEA. CDR3 DNA sequence: TGCAGCACAAGGGCGGGGGACACTAACTATGGCTACACCTTC. Encoded protein: CSTRAGDTNYGYTF.

The rearrangement links TRBV4-2 to TRBJ2-7; TRBD2 aligns across 8 bases. Germline CDR1 LGHNA, CDR2 YNFKEQ. CDR3 length: 15 residues. V was clipped by 1 base and J by 4 bases; unmatched bases: 6. Written as DNA, the CDR3 is TGTGCCAGCAGCCAAGCAGCGGGAGAGGGATACGAGCAGTACTTC. Its protein product is CASSQAAGEGYEQYF.

The V call is TRBV12-1, the J call TRBJ2-1; the table's D call, TRBD2, was not checked against the DNA. TRBV12-1 is described as a pseudogene. The CDR3 is 15 amino acids. CDR3 DNA: TGTGCCAGCACCGAGGGACTAGCAAGGTACAATGAGCAGTTCTTC. Protein sequence: CASTEGLARYNEQFF.

The chain combines TRBV6-1 with TRBJ2-5; D might be TRBD1 (5 bases). Germline assignment: CDR1 MNHNS and CDR2 SASEGT. Trimming removed 4 bases from V and 4 bases from J, with 19 bases in between. The CDR3 extends over 16 amino acids. CDR3 amino acids: CASSGPKQVRGETQYF. DNA for the CDR3: TGTGCCAGCAGTGGGCCTAAACAGGTCCGAGGAGAGACCCAGTACTTC.

V is TRBV2 and J is TRBJ1-3; possible D gene TRBD1, 6 bases. The CDR3 length is 14 residues. Germline V gives CDR1 SNHLY, CDR2 FYNNEI. Trimming took off 1 base at V and 7 bases at J, with 11 bases between the two ends. The CDR3 spells CASSEDRDLNTIYF. CDR3 nucleotide sequence: TGTGCCAGCAGTGAAGACAGGGATTTGAACACCATATATTTT.

The rearrangement uses TRBV7-2 and TRBJ1-2; D is perhaps TRBD1 (6 bases). The CDR3 is 15 residues long. Germline V gene data show CDR1 as SGHTA and CDR2 as FQGNSA. The V gene lost 5 bases and the J gene lost 5 bases, with 18 bases spanning the gap. CDR3: CASSQDSRLLYGYTF. The CDR3 nucleotides read TGTGCCAGCAGCCAGGACAGTCGACTACTTTATGGCTACACCTTC. Filled out from reference TRBV7-2 and TRBJ1-2, the complete variable domain reads GAGVSQSPSNKVTEKGKDVELRCDPISGHTALYWYRQSLGQGLEFLIYFQGNSAPDKSGLPSDRFSAERTGGSVSTLTIQRTQQEDSAVYLCASSQDSRLLYGYTFGSGTRLTVV.

CDR3 region: CASSLAETGEGYNEQFF. The CDR3 region has the DNA TGCGCCAGCAGCTTGGCCGAGACAGGGGAAGGGTACAATGAGCAGTTCTTC. The chain is built from TRBV5-1 and TRBJ2-1; 8 bases line up with TRBD1. Germline loops: CDR1 SGHRS, CDR2 YFSETQ. The CDR3 loop spans 17 amino acids. V lost 0 bases and J lost 4; bases outside the gene matches: 9.

V gene TRBV2 combines with J gene TRBJ1-5, with a possible D match to TRBD1 (6 bases). V dropped 5 bases and J dropped 6 bases, with 17 bases sitting between them. Germline CDR1 is SNHLY and CDR2 is FYNNEI. The CDR3 is 15 residues long. CDR3 sequence: CASSPGRGMSQPQHF. CDR3 sequence (DNA): TGTGCCAGCAGTCCCGGGAGGGGGATGAGTCAGCCCCAGCATTTT.

The chain couples TRBV28 to TRBJ1-5; D unresolved. This CDR3 has 16 amino acids. Germline CDR1 is MDHEN and CDR2 is SYDVKM. V lost 2 bases and J 5 bases, leaving 16 bases between the germline ends. The CDR3 DNA reads TGTGCCAGCAGTTTAGGTCACCCTGGAGGTTATCAGCCCCAGCATTTT. Amino acids: CASSLGHPGGYQPQHF.

The chain joins TRBV6-1 to TRBJ1-3, with D uncertain. V lost 4 bases and J 0 bases, leaving 7 bases between the germline ends. Germline loops: CDR1 MNHNS, CDR2 SASEGT. The CDR3 loop spans 14 amino acids. CDR3 sequence (DNA): TGTGCCAGCAGTGTGGCAGGCTCTGGAAACACCATATATTTT. Translating it yields CASSVAGSGNTIYF.

CDR3 protein: CAISEPGFGTDTQYF. The CDR3, as DNA: TGTGCCATCAGTGAGCCAGGGTTTGGCACAGATACGCAGTATTTT. This chain joins TRBV10-3 and TRBJ2-3, with D tentatively TRBD1 (5 bases). The CDR3 consists of 15 residues. Germline V gene sequence: CDR1 ENHRY, CDR2 SYGVKD. The germline V and J ends were trimmed by 2 bases and 1 base, with 10 bases remaining between them.

V gene TRBV9 combines with J gene TRBJ2-7; 7 bases agree with TRBD2. The CDR3 has 16 amino acids. Germline V gene lookup returns CDR1 SGDLS and CDR2 YYNGEE. V shed 6 bases, J shed 5 bases, and the junction held 17 bases outside the gene matches. The CDR3 here is CASTSSAALGLDEQYF. Written as DNA, the CDR3 is TGTGCCAGCACCTCATCAGCGGCCCTCGGACTAGACGAGCAGTACTTC.

This clone has only one observation. V usage is TRBV5-4 and J usage is TRBJ2-2; 11 positions match TRBD1. Looked up from germline, CDR1 is SGHNT and CDR2 is YYREEE (reference sequence). With 4 bases clipped from V and 6 bases from J, the junction kept 2 bases outside the gene matches. The CDR3 sequence is 14 residues long. The DNA of the CDR3 is TGTGCCAGCAGCGGGGGACAGGGGGCCGGGGAGCTGTTTTTT. Translation gives CASSGGQGAGELFF.

DNA of the CDR3: TGTGCCTGGAGTAAAGAGGAGGAAGCTTTCTTT. It encodes CAWSKEEEAFF. The gene calls are TRBV30 and TRBJ1-1, with no clear D. Trimming took 2 bases from V and 8 from J, leaving 9 bases between them. Germline lookup yields CDR1 GTSNPN and CDR2 SVGIG (reference sequence). The CDR3 has 11 amino acids. The variable domain in full, completed from reference TRBV30 and TRBJ1-1, reads SQTIHQWPATLVQPVGSPLSLECTVEGTSNPNLYWYRQAAGRGLQLLFYSVGIGQISSEVPQNLSASRPQDRQFILSSKKLLLSDSGFYLCAWSKEEEAFFGQGTRLTVV.